The 13 T cell receptor beta chains reported below all come from one sample, sequenced in a study of blood T cell repertoires in COVID-19. Some clones are missing from TCRdb's copy, which holds only in-frame ones; the method was immunoSEQ multiplex PCR. This sample has 90,000 to 120,000 clones, with about 89% found just once. Sequenced material: peripheral blood. The receptors derive from a human donor in a cohort sampled during active COVID-19.

The chain links TRBV18 to TRBJ1-2; 11 bases agree with TRBD1. The CDR3 is 15 amino acids. In germline, CDR1 is KGHSH, CDR2 LQKENI. With V trimmed by 3 bases and J by 7 bases, 7 bases remained unmatched. In nucleotides, the CDR3 is TGTGCCAGCTCACCGGCGGACAGGGGGCTGTCTGGCTACACCTTC. This gives the protein CASSPADRGLSGYTF.

This chain uses TRBV5-6 with TRBJ2-7, with 12 bases lining up with TRBD1. There are 15 residues in the CDR3. The trim removed 4 bases at V and 2 bases at J, leaving 4 bases unmatched. Per the germline V gene, CDR1 is SGHDT and CDR2 is YYEEEE. The CDR3 is CASSPWDRGPYEQYF. CDR3 nucleotide sequence: TGTGCCAGCAGCCCTTGGGACAGGGGGCCCTACGAGCAGTACTTC. Full variable domain (remainder filled in from reference TRBV5-6 and TRBJ2-7): DAGVTQSPTHLIKTRGQQVTLRCSPKSGHDTVSWYQQALGQGPQFIFQYYEEEERQRGNFPDRFSGHQFPNYSSELNVNALLLGDSALYLCASSPWDRGPYEQYFGPGTRLTVT.

The chain is built from TRBV28 and TRBJ1-6, with a tentative D call TRBD1 (5 bases). Trimming removed 5 bases at V and 10 bases at J, with 18 bases between. CDR1 is MDHEN and CDR2 is SYDVKM in the germline V gene. The CDR3 is 15 residues long. The CDR3 protein is CASSLLDSRTSPLHF. The CDR3 DNA sequence: TGTGCCAGCAGTCTATTAGACAGCCGGACCTCACCCCTCCACTTT. Looking up the rest from reference TRBV28 and TRBJ1-6 gives the full variable domain: DVKVTQSSRYLVKRTGEKVFLECVQDMDHENMFWYRQDPGLGLRLIYFSYDVKMKEKGDIPEGYSVSREKKERFSLILESASTNQTSMYLCASSLLDSRTSPLHFGNGTRLTVT.

This clone was recorded only once. Germline is not matched at one junction end, which may reflect a read error. The chain carries TRBV4-3 and TRBJ1-4; D is uncertain. This CDR3 contains 13 residues. The germline V gene encodes CDR1 LGHNA and CDR2 YSLEER. The CDR3 region has the DNA TGCGCCAGCAGCCAAGACATGTACGAGACTCTTTATTTT. The encoded protein is CASSQDMYETLYF.

V usage is TRBV3-1 (or the pseudogene TRBV3-2) and J usage is TRBJ2-7; D is possibly TRBD1 (5 bases). The CDR3 length is 15 residues. The germline V gene encodes CDR1 LGHDT and CDR2 YNNKEL (reference sequence). V was clipped by 3 bases and J by 6 bases, with 18 bases between them. CDR3 in amino acids: CASSQPLLGRSEQYF. The CDR3 DNA follows: TGTGCCAGCAGCCAGCCGTTGCTGGGGCGTAGCGAGCAGTACTTC.

The rearrangement joins TRBV27 to TRBJ2-5; 7 bases are shared with TRBD1. V lost 6 bases, J lost 2 bases, and 6 bases stayed unmatched. Per germline, CDR1 MNHEY and CDR2 SMNVEV (reference sequence). The CDR3 is 14 amino acids. CDR3 sequence: CASRTTGAQETQYF. DNA of the CDR3: TGTGCCAGCAGAACCACAGGGGCACAAGAGACCCAGTACTTC.

The chain links TRBV7-9 to TRBJ2-3; 7 nucleotides match TRBD1. Trimming took 2 bases from V and 7 from J; bases not matched to a gene: 3. Germline CDR1 SEHNR, CDR2 FQNEAQ (reference sequence). The length of the CDR3 is 13 residues. The CDR3 DNA sequence: TGTGCCAGCAGCTTACAAGGGGGCAATACGCAGTATTTT. It translates to CASSLQGGNTQYF.

This rearrangement joins TRBV27 to TRBJ2-1, with 10 bases identical to TRBD2. The CDR3 is 14 residues long. Germline lookup yields CDR1 MNHEY and CDR2 SMNVEV (reference sequence). V dropped 8 bases and J dropped 4; count of bases not matched to a gene: 5. The CDR3 spells CASLQRGGYNEQFF. The CDR3, as DNA: TGTGCCAGCCTCCAGCGGGGGGGATACAATGAGCAGTTCTTC.

The chain has TRBV2 and TRBJ2-5, with D maybe TRBD1 (6 bases). CDR1 and CDR2 (germline): SNHLY, FYNNEI. Deletions cut 1 base from V and 4 bases from J, with 19 bases between. This CDR3 is 17 amino acids long. The CDR3 reads CASSEDLLLAGAETQYF. CDR3 nucleotides: TGTGCCAGCAGTGAAGATCTACTTTTGGCAGGGGCAGAGACCCAGTACTTC.

The chain combines TRBV27 with TRBJ1-4, with D tentatively TRBD1 (5 bases). Germline assignment: CDR1 MNHEY and CDR2 SMNVEV (reference sequence). V lost 7 bases, J lost 0 bases, and 15 bases lay in between. The CDR3 is 16 amino acids. The DNA of the CDR3 is TGTGCCAGCACCTCCACGGGCAGGGCAACTAATGAAAAACTGTTTTTT. The encoded protein is CASTSTGRATNEKLFF.

The chain couples TRBV28 to TRBJ1-2; TRBD1 matches at 8 bases. The germline gives CDR1 MDHEN, CDR2 SYDVKM. This CDR3 region has 14 residues. V shed 5 bases and J 5 bases; nucleotides not matched to a gene: 7. The CDR3 coding sequence is TGTGCCAGCAGTAATCCCCGGACAGGGTATGGCTACACCTTC. This sequence encodes CASSNPRTGYGYTF.

Note on this clone: The DNA is left out, because the CDR3 cannot be placed on it with certainty; the CDR3 is given as TCRdb lists it. V usage is TRBV6-2 or TRBV6-3 and J usage is TRBJ1-5; TRBD1 reflects the table's D call only, with no check against the DNA. Looked up from germline, CDR1 is MNHEY and CDR2 is SVGEGT. The CDR3 is 16 residues long, counting both termini. The CDR3 loop reads CASSYLFGQDNQPQHF.

This CDR3 is CASSWVSGTEYNEQFF. The CDR3 DNA reads as TGTGCCAGCAGCTGGGTGAGTGGGACAGAGTACAATGAGCAGTTCTTC. The chain carries TRBV5-6 and TRBJ2-1; 7 nucleotides agree with TRBD1. V shed 3 bases, J shed 4 bases, and the junction held 10 bases outside the gene matches. The CDR3 totals 16 residues. Germline-derived CDR1 and CDR2 are SGHDT and YYEEEE.